The sequence of this T cell receptor (beta chain) was determined in a study of blood T cell repertoires in COVID-19. The wider study: Material from acute and convalescent COVID-19 was sourced from the United States, Italy and Spain. Sources were T cells, B-cell-depleted T cells, or PBMCs; the material itself was cDNA or gDNA.

The CDR3 totals 14 residues. Between the trimmed V and J ends, which lost 4 bases and 6 bases, there was a span of 14 bases. CDR1 and CDR2 (germline): SGHRS, YFSETQ. Generated by immunoSEQ multiplex PCR, the TCRdb table keeps only in-frame clones and is missing some. The data contain some 16,000 clones, about 89% of them seen just once; the ten biggest clones take up 10% to 13%. The receptor comes from an elderly man with acute or convalescent COVID-19. The chain recombines TRBV5-1 with TRBJ2-1, with D perhaps TRBD1 (6 bases). The sequencing sample was made of peripheral blood. The CDR3 loop reads CASSRGQRLNEQFF. Here the CDR3 DNA reads TGCGCCAGCAGCCGAGGACAGAGACTCAATGAGCAGTTCTTC. Supplemented by reference TRBV5-1 and TRBJ2-1, the full variable domain reads KAGVTQTPRYLIKTRGQQVTLSCSPISGHRSVSWYQQTPGQGLQFLFEYFSETQRNKGNFPGRFSGRQFSNSRSEMNVSTLELGDSALYLCASSRGQRLNEQFFGPGTRLTVL.